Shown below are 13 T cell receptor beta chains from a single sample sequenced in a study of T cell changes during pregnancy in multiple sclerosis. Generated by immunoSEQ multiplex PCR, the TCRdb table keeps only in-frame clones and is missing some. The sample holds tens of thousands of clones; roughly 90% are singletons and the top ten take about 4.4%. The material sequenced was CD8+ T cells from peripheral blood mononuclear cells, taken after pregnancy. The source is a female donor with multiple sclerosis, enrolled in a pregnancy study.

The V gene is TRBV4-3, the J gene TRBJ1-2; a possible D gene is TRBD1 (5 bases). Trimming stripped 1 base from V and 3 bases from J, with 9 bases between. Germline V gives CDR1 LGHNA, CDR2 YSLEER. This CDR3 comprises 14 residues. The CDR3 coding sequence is TGCGCCAGCAGCCAAGGTCGGGGGGACTATGGCTACACCTTC. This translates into CASSQGRGDYGYTF.

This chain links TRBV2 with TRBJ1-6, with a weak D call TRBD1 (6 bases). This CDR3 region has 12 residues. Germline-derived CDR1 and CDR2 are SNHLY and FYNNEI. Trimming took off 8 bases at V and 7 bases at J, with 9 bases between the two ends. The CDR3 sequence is CASQQGNSPLHF. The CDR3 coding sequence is TGTGCCAGCCAGCAGGGGAATTCACCCCTCCACTTT.

The CDR3 region is CASSGGGTEAFF. CDR3 nucleotide sequence: TGTGCCAGCAGTGGGGGGGGGACTGAAGCTTTCTTT. The V and J genes are TRBV7-3 and TRBJ1-1, with a possible D match to TRBD1 (5 bases). CDR1 and CDR2 from the germline V gene are SGHTA and FQGTGA. This CDR3 region has 12 residues. Trimming removed 6 bases at V and 5 bases at J, with 10 bases between.

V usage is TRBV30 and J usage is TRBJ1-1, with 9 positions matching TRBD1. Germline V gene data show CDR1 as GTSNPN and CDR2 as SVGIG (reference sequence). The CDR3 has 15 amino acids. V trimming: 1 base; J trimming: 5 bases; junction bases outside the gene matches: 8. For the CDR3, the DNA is TGTGCCTGGAGTGAAGGGACAGGGAGTAATACTGAAGCTTTCTTT. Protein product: CAWSEGTGSNTEAFF.

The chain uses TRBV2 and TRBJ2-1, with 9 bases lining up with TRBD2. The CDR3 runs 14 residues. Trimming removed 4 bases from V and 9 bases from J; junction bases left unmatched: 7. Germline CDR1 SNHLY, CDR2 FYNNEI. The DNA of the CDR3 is TGTGCCAGCAGTGGGTCAGCGGGGGGTGGTGAGCAGTTCTTC. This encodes CASSGSAGGGEQFF.

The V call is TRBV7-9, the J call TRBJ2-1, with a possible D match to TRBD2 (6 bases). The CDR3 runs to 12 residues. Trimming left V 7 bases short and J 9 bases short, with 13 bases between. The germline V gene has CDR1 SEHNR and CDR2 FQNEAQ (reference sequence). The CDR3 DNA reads TGTGCCAGCACTACGTCCGGGGGTGAGCAGTTCTTC. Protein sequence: CASTTSGGEQFF.

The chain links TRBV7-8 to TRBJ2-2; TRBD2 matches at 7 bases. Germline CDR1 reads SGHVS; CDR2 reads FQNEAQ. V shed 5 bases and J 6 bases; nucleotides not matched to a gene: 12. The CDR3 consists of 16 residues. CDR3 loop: CASSLLTSREAGELFF. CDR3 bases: TGTGCCAGCAGCCTACTGACTAGTCGGGAGGCCGGGGAGCTGTTTTTT.

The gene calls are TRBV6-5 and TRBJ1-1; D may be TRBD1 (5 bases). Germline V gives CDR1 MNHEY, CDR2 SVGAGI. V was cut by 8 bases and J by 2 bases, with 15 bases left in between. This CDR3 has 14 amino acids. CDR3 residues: CASGRPGTNTEAFF. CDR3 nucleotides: TGTGCCAGCGGCAGACCAGGGACTAACACTGAAGCTTTCTTT.

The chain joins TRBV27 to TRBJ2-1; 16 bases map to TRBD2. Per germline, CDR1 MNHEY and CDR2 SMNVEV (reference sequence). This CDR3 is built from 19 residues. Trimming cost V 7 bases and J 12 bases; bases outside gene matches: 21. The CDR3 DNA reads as TGTGCCAGCACCTCCCTAGGAGGGGGGACTAGCGGGGGGGTAGGAGGGCAGTTCTTC. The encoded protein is CASTSLGGGTSGGVGGQFF.

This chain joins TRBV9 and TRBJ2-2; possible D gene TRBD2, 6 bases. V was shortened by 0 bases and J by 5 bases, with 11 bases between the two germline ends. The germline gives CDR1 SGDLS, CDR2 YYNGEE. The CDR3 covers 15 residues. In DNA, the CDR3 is TGTGCCAGCAGCGTAGAAGTACGGGGGACCGGGGAGCTGTTTTTT. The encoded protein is CASSVEVRGTGELFF.

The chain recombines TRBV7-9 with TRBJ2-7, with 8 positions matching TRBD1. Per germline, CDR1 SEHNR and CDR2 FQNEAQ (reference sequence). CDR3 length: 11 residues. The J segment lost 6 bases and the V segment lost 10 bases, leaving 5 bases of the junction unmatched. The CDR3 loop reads CATQGASEQYF. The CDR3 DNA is TGTGCCACCCAGGGGGCTAGCGAGCAGTACTTC.

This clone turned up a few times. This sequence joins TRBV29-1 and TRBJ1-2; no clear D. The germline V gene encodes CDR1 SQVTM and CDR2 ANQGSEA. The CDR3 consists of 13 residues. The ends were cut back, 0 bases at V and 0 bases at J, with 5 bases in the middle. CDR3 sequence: CSVEDGANYGYTF. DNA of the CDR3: TGCAGCGTTGAAGATGGAGCTAACTATGGCTACACCTTC.

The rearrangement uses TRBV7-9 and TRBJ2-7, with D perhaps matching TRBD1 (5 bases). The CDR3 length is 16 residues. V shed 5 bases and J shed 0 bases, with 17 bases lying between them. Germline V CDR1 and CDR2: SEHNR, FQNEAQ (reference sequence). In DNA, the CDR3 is TGTGCCAGCAGCCAGCCCAGGGTCTCAAGCTCCTACGAGCAGTACTTC. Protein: CASSQPRVSSSYEQYF.